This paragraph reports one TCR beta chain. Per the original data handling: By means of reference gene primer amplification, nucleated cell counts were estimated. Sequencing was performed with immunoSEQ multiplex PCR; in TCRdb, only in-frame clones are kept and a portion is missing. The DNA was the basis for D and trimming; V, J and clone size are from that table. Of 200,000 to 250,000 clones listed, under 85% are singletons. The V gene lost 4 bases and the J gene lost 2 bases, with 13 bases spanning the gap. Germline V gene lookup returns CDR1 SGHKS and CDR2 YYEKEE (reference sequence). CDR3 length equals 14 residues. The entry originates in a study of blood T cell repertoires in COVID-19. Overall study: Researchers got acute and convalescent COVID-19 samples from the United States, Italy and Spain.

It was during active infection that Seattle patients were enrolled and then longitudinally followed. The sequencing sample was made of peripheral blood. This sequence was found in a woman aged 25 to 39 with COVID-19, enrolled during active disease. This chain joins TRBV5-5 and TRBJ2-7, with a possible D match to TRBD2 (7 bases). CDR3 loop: CASSRGAGAYEQYF. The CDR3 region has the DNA TGTGCCAGCAGCCGGGGGGCAGGTGCCTACGAGCAGTACTTC.